The 15 T cell receptor beta chains reported below all come from one sample, sequenced in a study of shared clonotypes between healthy human individuals. Naive CD8 populations comprised CD45RO-negative cells positively selected for CCR7, excluding terminally differentiated effector memory CD45RA+ cells. The table came from immunoSEQ multiplex PCR; TCRdb's copy has only in-frame clones and leaves some out. Here the sample spans under 1 million clones, about 96% being singletons. Sequencing used naive CD8+ T cells sorted from blood. Receptors originate from a man aged 30 to 39 in good health.

The chain has TRBV19 and TRBJ1-5; no definite D call. This CDR3 has 17 amino acids. The germline gives CDR1 LNHDA, CDR2 SQIVND (reference sequence). The V end lost 3 bases, the J end lost 2 bases, and 17 bases lay between the germline ends. The CDR3 region has the DNA TGTGCCAGTAGTATCTTGTCTTGGGGTGGAGGCAATCAGCCCCAGCATTTT. It yields the protein CASSILSWGGGNQPQHF.

The chain carries TRBV11-2 and TRBJ1-4; 10 bases agree with TRBD1. The J segment lost 6 bases and the V segment lost 4 bases, leaving 5 bases of the junction unmatched. The CDR3 spans 15 residues. CDR1 and CDR2 (germline): SGHAT, FQNNGV. The CDR3 is CASSSLTGGDEKLFF. CDR3 coding DNA: TGTGCCAGCAGCTCCCTGACAGGGGGCGATGAAAAACTGTTTTTT.

V is TRBV5-1 and J is TRBJ1-1; perhaps TRBD1 as D (5 bases). Germline assignment: CDR1 SGHRS and CDR2 YFSETQ. Trimming left V 4 bases short and J 6 bases short, with 19 bases between. This CDR3 region has 15 residues. The CDR3 here is CASSPRMQGPPEAFF. In DNA form, the CDR3 reads TGCGCCAGCAGCCCCCGGATGCAGGGCCCCCCTGAAGCTTTCTTT.

The chain is built from TRBV4-1 and TRBJ2-3, with 12 bases matching TRBD2. CDR1 MGHRA and CDR2 YSYEKL come from the germline V gene. The CDR3 has 16 amino acids. J was trimmed by 1 base and V by 1 base; bases with no gene match: 0. The CDR3 nucleotides read TGCGCCAGCAGCCAAGGACTAGCGGGAGGCACAGATACGCAGTATTTT. Translating it yields CASSQGLAGGTDTQYF.

V and J are TRBV21-1 and TRBJ2-6. TRBV21-1 is given as a pseudogene. The CDR3 has 22 amino acids. CDR3 residues: CASSKYLYGLGMEPYGANVLTF. Written as DNA, the CDR3 is TGTGCCAGCAGCAAATACCTTTACGGGTTGGGAATGGAGCCCTATGGGGCCAACGTCCTGACTTTC.

The chain is built from TRBV27 and TRBJ1-2, with 9 bases matching TRBD1. This CDR3 region has 14 residues. V gave up 4 bases and J gave up 2 bases; unmatched junction bases: 2. Germline V gene lookup returns CDR1 MNHEY and CDR2 SMNVEV (reference sequence). CDR3 amino acids: CASSSGQGNYGYTF. The CDR3 coding sequence is TGTGCCAGCAGTTCCGGACAGGGGAACTATGGCTACACCTTC.

The chain recombines TRBV9 with TRBJ1-1, with a weak D call TRBD1 (6 bases). Germline-derived CDR1 and CDR2 are SGDLS and YYNGEE. The V end lost 3 bases, the J end lost 0 bases, and 12 bases lay between the germline ends. CDR3 size: 15 residues. The CDR3 here is CASSARTAMNTEAFF. The CDR3 DNA is TGTGCCAGCAGCGCCCGGACAGCAATGAACACTGAAGCTTTCTTT.

The genes are TRBV7-9 and TRBJ2-5; D gene ambiguous. V was pared by 11 bases and J by 3 bases, with 16 bases between. CDR3 length: 13 amino acids. Germline lookup yields CDR1 SEHNR and CDR2 FQNEAQ (reference sequence). Written as DNA, the CDR3 is TGTGCCCTCAGTTTTGCGCGAAAAGAGACCCAGTACTTC. It is translated as CALSFARKETQYF. Combining the CDR3 with reference TRBV7-9 and TRBJ2-5 gives the whole variable domain DTGVSQNPRHKITKRGQNVTFRCDPISEHNRLYWYRQTLGQGPEFLTYFQNEAQLEKSRLLSDRFSAERPKGSFSTLEIQRTEQGDSAMYLCALSFARKETQYFGPGTRLLVL.

V usage is TRBV5-5 and J usage is TRBJ2-3; no clear D. V lost 4 bases and J lost 0, with 15 bases in between. The CDR3 loop spans 16 amino acids. Germline assignment: CDR1 SGHKS and CDR2 YYEKEE (reference sequence). The CDR3 DNA reads as TGTGCCAGCAGCCCAGCCATCATAACTAGCACAGATACGCAGTATTTT. Translating gives CASSPAIITSTDTQYF.

In regard to this clone: This same CDR3 is encoded by further DNA sequences in the sample. The chain carries TRBV28 and TRBJ1-5; no reliable D call. This CDR3 is 14 amino acids long. V gave up 1 base and J gave up 0 bases, with 4 bases separating them. The germline V gene has CDR1 MDHEN and CDR2 SYDVKM. This CDR3 reads CASSLSYSNQPQHF. Here the CDR3 DNA reads TGTGCCAGCAGTTTATCCTATAGCAATCAGCCCCAGCATTTT.

V gene TRBV9 combines with J gene TRBJ2-3; 7 bases match TRBD1. The CDR3 has 16 residues. V was clipped by 4 bases and J by 1 base; unmatched bases: 9. Germline CDR1 SGDLS, CDR2 YYNGEE. In nucleotides, the CDR3 is TGTGCCAGCAGCAATAGTGGCGGACAGGGCACAGATACGCAGTATTTT. Its translation is CASSNSGGQGTDTQYF.

The sample holds one count of this clone. The chain carries TRBV15 and TRBJ2-5; TRBD2 might be the D (5 bases). Between the trimmed V and J ends, which lost 2 bases and 5 bases, there was a span of 6 bases. The length of the CDR3 is 12 residues. Germline CDR1 LNHNV, CDR2 YYDKDF (reference sequence). The CDR3 nucleotides are TGTGCCACCAGCAGACGAGGGGAGACCCAGTACTTC. It yields the protein CATSRRGETQYF.

The V gene is TRBV7-6, the J gene TRBJ2-5; TRBD2 might be the D (5 bases). V was clipped by 5 bases and J by 3 bases, with 13 bases between them. The germline V gene encodes CDR1 SGHVS and CDR2 FNYEAQ. There are 14 residues in the CDR3. CDR3 in amino acids: CASSPEGLEETQYF. CDR3 DNA: TGTGCCAGCAGCCCCGAGGGTCTAGAAGAGACCCAGTACTTC.

The V call is TRBV27, the J call TRBJ2-1; D perhaps matches TRBD2 (6 bases). There are 17 residues in the CDR3. Germline V CDR1 and CDR2: MNHEY, SMNVEV (reference sequence). Trimming took 0 bases from V and 6 from J, leaving 18 bases between them. CDR3 amino acids: CASSLSIGAGSGNEQFF. CDR3 in DNA: TGTGCCAGCAGTTTATCCATCGGGGCGGGGTCCGGCAATGAGCAGTTCTTC.

This chain links TRBV6-1 with TRBJ1-1, with unresolved D. V shed 7 bases and J shed 0 bases, with 6 bases lying between them. The length of the CDR3 is 12 residues. Germline V gene lookup returns CDR1 MNHNS and CDR2 SASEGT. Here the CDR3 reads CASISMNTEAFF. The CDR3 DNA is TGTGCCAGCATTTCCATGAACACTGAAGCTTTCTTT.